This TCR beta chain is from a study of cytotoxic CD8 clonotypes in ibrutinib-treated CLL. Regarding this clone: Antigen: not known.

The germline V gene has CDR1 SGHRS and CDR2 YFSETQ. The CDR3 runs to 17 residues. Trimming cost V 1 base and J 2 bases, with 16 bases left between them. Data came from immunoSEQ multiplex PCR; TCRdb stores just in-frame clones and leaves some out. The sample contains about 310,000 clones, almost 80% of which appear only once. The study's findings and limits: Sustained-remission patients were sampled at one set of times and progressing patients at different ones.

The source is a human donor with chronic lymphocytic leukemia. Specimen: PBMCs, collected before ibrutinib treatment. V gene TRBV5-1 combines with J gene TRBJ2-1; a weak D match, TRBD2 (5 bases). CDR3 nucleotide sequence: TGCGCCAGCAGCTTGAGTGGGCTAGCAGGTACCTACAATGAGCAGTTCTTC. Its protein product is CASSLSGLAGTYNEQFF.